This T cell receptor beta chain appears in the sequencing data of a study of identical twins. The study, taken as a whole, reports: Zero-insertion analyses could be partly confounded by invariant MAIT and iNKT cells.

Details on this clonotype: The antigen is unknown.

V lost 2 bases and J 2 bases, leaving 8 bases between the germline ends. The CDR3 length is 14 residues. cDNA carried unique molecular identifiers, and a universal primer site was added by template switching. Using its own MiXCR run on the 5' RACE reads, TCRdb lists one record per CDR3 protein. The table records about 290,000 distinct CDR3 sequences, roughly 10% of them present only once. These data are also associated with another study on yellow fever vaccine responses in identical twins.

Sequenced: CD8+ T cells sorted from blood. This sequence originates from a woman between 18 and 29 years old in good health. The rearrangement uses TRBV12-3 or TRBV12-4 and TRBJ2-3; D unresolved. This CDR3 reads CASSLNGYTDTQYF. The CDR3 region has the DNA TGTGCCAGCAGTTTAAACGGGTACACAGATACGCAGTATTTT.